The source of this TCR beta chain is a study of blood T cells in healthy people across ages. With a J-beta primer mix and a sample-barcoded 5' primer, a second PCR ran roughly 6 to 11 cycles. MiXCR, applied by TCRdb to the 5' RACE reads, yields one record per CDR3 protein. The repertoire holds hundreds of thousands of distinct CDR3 sequences, 32% seen once, with 15% to 17% in the top ten. CDR3 length: 15 residues. CDR1 LGHNA and CDR2 YNFKEQ come from the germline V gene. Between the trimmed V and J ends, which lost 0 bases and 3 bases, there was a span of 11 bases. The J gene is TRBJ1-2, the V gene TRBV4-2; D gene ambiguous. Input material: blood. The TCR comes from a woman aged 80 or over in good health. For the CDR3, the DNA is TGTGCCAGCAGCCAAGATTCGGGGAGGGACTATGGCTACACCTTC. The encoded protein is CASSQDSGRDYGYTF.